This entry features one T cell receptor (beta chain) sequence. No cognate antigen has been identified for it. The sample holds no much larger clone one base away, and base qualities are not on file. The data stem from a study of blood T cell repertoires in COVID-19 (dated by TCRdb to 2018 to 2020). About the study as a whole: Samples covering the acute and convalescent phases of COVID-19 were provided by collaborators in the United States, Italy and Spain. The prospective study material was composed of cDNA or gDNA derived from T cells, B-cell-depleted T cells, or PBMCs. Deeply sampled blood TCRbeta repertoires from subjects exposed to, actively infected with, or recovered from COVID-19 were included in the dataset. The repertoires were released in a freely available public database meant as a resource for research on the immune response to SARS-CoV-2. The samples were drawn from the first 160 participants of the ongoing ImmuneRACE study and from 1,254 subjects provided by 6 global collaborators. Sample metadata almost always included a de-identified subject ID, COVID-19 status, age in years and sex. Where HLA class I and class II types were available, the types were taken from metadata supplied by the sample provider, not from assay-based typing. Broad study findings and their caveats: Clinical and demographic metadata were provided uncurated, with the amount varying by source and participant.

One collaborating source in Seattle enrolled patients while the patients were actively infected and followed the patients over time throughout the course of disease. The collaborating institutions used their own protocols to collect whole blood in K2EDTA tubes. For TCRbeta analysis, collaborators shipped samples in one of three forms: frozen whole blood, isolated PBMCs, or DNA extracted from either of those sample types. In the germline V gene (reference sequence), CDR1 corresponds to LNHDA and CDR2 to SQIVND. From its cysteine to its phenylalanine, the CDR3 spans 14 amino acids. The sequence is cut down to CDR3 DNA, 42 bases in frame from base 1. A distance of 12 bases separates the germline ends of V and J, which lose 0 bases and 9 bases respectively. TCRbeta CDR3 regions were amplified from genomic DNA by means of the immunoSEQ Assay, a bias-controlled multiplex PCR. In the original analysis: Within the assay, amplification of reference gene primers was used to estimate how many nucleated cells each sample contained. To quantify the absolute abundance of each unique TCRbeta CDR3 rearrangement, sequence reads were collapsed and filtered. Productive Simpson clonality was computed per sample as the square root of Simpson's diversity index over productive rearrangements. TCRdb obtained this table from immuneACCESS and retained in-frame rearrangements with V and J assigned. These tables miss some clones; where compared with another copy, unresolved V genes account for less than half of the shortfall, and the remainder is unexplained. Clone size and V and J calls were adopted from that table, with D and trimming inferred from the DNA. In all, the sample holds 150,000 or so clones, and about 76% of those were seen once. The ten biggest clones cover roughly 5.2% of the sample.

The receptor was derived from a woman between 65 and 79 years old with COVID-19, enrolled during active disease. The specimen was peripheral blood. Here the chain combines TRBV19 and TRBJ2-4; TRBD2 is a possible D gene, resting on 5 matching bases. In nucleotide form, the sequence is TGTGCCAGTAGTATAGAAAGGCGGGCGGGCATTCAGTACTTC. This is translated as CASSIERRAGIQYF.